This T cell receptor (beta chain) originates from a study of PD-1 blockade in classical Hodgkin lymphoma. The germline gives CDR1 SGHRS, CDR2 YFSETQ. This CDR3 has 15 amino acids. V was shortened by 4 bases and J by 3 bases, with 16 bases between the two germline ends. The protocol was immunoSEQ multiplex PCR, while the TCRdb copy is restricted to in-frame clones and leaves out a portion. The sample carries about 25,000 clones, 75% to 90% recorded once. Time point noted: cycle 4 day 1 (C4D1), after 5 to 7 weeks of nivolumab. With no exception, relapse followed autologous stem cell transplantation in all patients, and brentuximab vedotin exposure varied. Thawed PBMCs yielded CD4+ T cells through magnetic negative selection. Patients reached a best response of complete response, partial response or progressive disease.

The sequencing used CD4+ T cells from blood, collected before the fourth cycle of nivolumab. This sequence originates from a human donor with classical Hodgkin lymphoma. V is TRBV5-1 and J is TRBJ1-1; unclear D gene. Written as DNA, the CDR3 is TGCGCCAGCAGCCCGGGGAGTGGAAGTTACACTGAAGCTTTCTTT. Encoded protein: CASSPGSGSYTEAFF.